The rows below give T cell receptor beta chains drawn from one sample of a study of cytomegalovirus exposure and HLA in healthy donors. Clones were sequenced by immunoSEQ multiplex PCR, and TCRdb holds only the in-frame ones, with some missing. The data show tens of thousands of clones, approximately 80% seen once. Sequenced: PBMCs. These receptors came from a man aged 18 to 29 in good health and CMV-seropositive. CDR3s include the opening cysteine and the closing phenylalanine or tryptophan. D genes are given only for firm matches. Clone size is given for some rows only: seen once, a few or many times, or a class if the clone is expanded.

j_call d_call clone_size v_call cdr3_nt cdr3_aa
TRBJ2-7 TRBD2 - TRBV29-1 TGCAGCGTTGATGGGACTAGCGGAGGCCCCTACGAGCAGTACTTC CSVDGTSGGPYEQYF
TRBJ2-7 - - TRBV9 TGTGCCAGCAGCGTGGGGGGAACCTACGAGCAGTACTTC CASSVGGTYEQYF
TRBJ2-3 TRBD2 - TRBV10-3 TGTGCCATCAGTGGGGCCCGGGGGGGTAGCACAGATACGCAGTATTTT CAISGARGGSTDTQYF
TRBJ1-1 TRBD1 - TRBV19 TGTGCCAGTAGTCTACCGGGACAGGGGAACACTGAAGCTTTCTTT CASSLPGQGNTEAFF
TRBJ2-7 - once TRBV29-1 TGCAGCGTGATACGGGGAACCTACGAGCAGTACTTC CSVIRGTYEQYF
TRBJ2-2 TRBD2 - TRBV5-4 TGTGCCAGCAGCCCTAGCGGGACCGGGGAGCTGTTTTTT CASSPSGTGELFF
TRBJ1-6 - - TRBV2 TGTGCCAGCATCGGACATTACCCATTTGCGGATTCACCCCTCCACTTT CASIGHYPFADSPLHF
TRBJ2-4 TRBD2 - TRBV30 TGTGCCTGGAGCGAAAGGGGACTAGCGTTAGGAAACATTCAGTACTTC CAWSERGLALGNIQYF
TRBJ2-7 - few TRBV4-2 TGTGCCAGCAGCCAACACGGGACTTCTACGGGGGAGCAGTACTTC CASSQHGTSTGEQYF
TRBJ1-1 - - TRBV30 TGTGCCTGGGGGGCCATTCGGAACACTGAAGCTTTCTTT CAWGAIRNTEAFF
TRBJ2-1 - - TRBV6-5 TGTGCCAGCAGTCCTGACTCATACTCCTACAATGAGCAGTTCTTC CASSPDSYSYNEQFF
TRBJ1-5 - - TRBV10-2 TGCGCCAGCAGTGAGTCAACAGGAAATCAGCCCCAGCATTTT CASSESTGNQPQHF
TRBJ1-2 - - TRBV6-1 TGTGCCAGCACCGAGGGAGGGGGAAACTATGGCTACACCTTC CASTEGGGNYGYTF
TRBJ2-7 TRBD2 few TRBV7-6 TGTGCCAGCAGCCCCGGGGGGTCCTACGAGCAGTACTTC CASSPGGSYEQYF
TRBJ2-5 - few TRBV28 TGTGCCAGCAGTTCGGGCCTCCGAGGGGAGACCCAGTACTTC CASSSGLRGETQYF
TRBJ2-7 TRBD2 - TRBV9 TGTGCCAGCAGCTCCGGACTAGCGGGAGGAGAAGAGCAGTACTTC CASSSGLAGGEEQYF
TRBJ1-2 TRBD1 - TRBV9 TGTGCCAGCAGCGTAGCTTCTAGGGGGCGCGATGGCTACACCTTC CASSVASRGRDGYTF
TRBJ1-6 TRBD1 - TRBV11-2 TGTGCCAGCAGCTTGGCAGGACAGGGGATAATAAAGGCCCTCCACTTT CASSLAGQGIIKALHF
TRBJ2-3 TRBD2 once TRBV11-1 TGTGCCAGCAGCTTAGTCGGCGGGAGGAGGGCAGATACGCAGTATTTT CASSLVGGRRADTQYF
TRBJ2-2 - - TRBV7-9 TGTGCCAGCAGTACGGCAGGGGCTGGGAACACCGGGGAGCTGTTTTTT CASSTAGAGNTGELFF
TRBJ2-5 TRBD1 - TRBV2 TGTGCCAGCAGGGACAGGGTCCCCGAGACCCAGTACTTC CASRDRVPETQYF
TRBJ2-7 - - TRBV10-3 TGTGCCATCAGTGAGTCAAGGGGGCCGGAGGGACGGCAGTACTTC CAISESRGPEGRQYF
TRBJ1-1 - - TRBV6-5 TGTGCCAGCAGGAAAGGCAGGGAACCTAACACTGAAGCTTTCTTT CASRKGREPNTEAFF
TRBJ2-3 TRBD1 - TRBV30 TGTGCCTGGACTCCAGGACAGGGCAAGGCAGATACGCAGTATTTT CAWTPGQGKADTQYF
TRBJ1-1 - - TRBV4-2 TGTGCCAGCAGCCAAGTTGGTTACAGGGCTATTCCCACTGAAGCTTTCTTT CASSQVGYRAIPTEAFF
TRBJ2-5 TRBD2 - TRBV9 TGTGCCAGCAGCACGGGGGGGAATATCCAAGAGACCCAGTACTTC CASSTGGNIQETQYF
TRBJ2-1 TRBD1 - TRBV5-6 TGTGCCAGCAGCATGGACAGGGCAGGGGTCTACAATGAGCAGTTCTTC CASSMDRAGVYNEQFF
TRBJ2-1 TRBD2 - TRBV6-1 TGTGCCAGCAGTGAAGAAGCGGGAGGGCCCAATGAGCAGTTCTTC CASSEEAGGPNEQFF
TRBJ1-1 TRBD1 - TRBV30 TGTGCCTGGAGTGTATGGACAGGGGGCACTGAAGCTTTCTTT CAWSVWTGGTEAFF
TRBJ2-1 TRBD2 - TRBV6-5 TGTGCCAGCAGTCCCGGACTAGCGGGCAGCGAGCAGTTCTTC CASSPGLAGSEQFF
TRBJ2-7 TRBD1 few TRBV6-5 TGTGCCAGCAGTTACGGGACAGGGGGAAGGTACGAGCAGTACTTC CASSYGTGGRYEQYF
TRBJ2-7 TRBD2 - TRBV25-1 TGTGCCAGCAGTGCCCTAGCGGGGGGCGACGAGCAGTACTTC CASSALAGGDEQYF
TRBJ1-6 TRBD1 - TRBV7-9 TGTGCCAGCACGGACAGGGAATCTTCTCTGTCACCCCTCCACTTT CASTDRESSLSPLHF
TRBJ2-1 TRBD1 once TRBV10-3 TGTGCCATCAACCCCGGACAGGGGTACAATGAGCAGTTCTTC CAINPGQGYNEQFF
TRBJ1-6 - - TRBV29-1 TGCAGCGTGCTCCAGGACAGCAATTCACCCCTCCACTTT CSVLQDSNSPLHF
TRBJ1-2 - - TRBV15 TGTGCCACCAGCACAGCTCAGGGGCTCTATGGCTACACCTTC CATSTAQGLYGYTF
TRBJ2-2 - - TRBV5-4 TGTGCCAGCAGCTGGGCCGACAGATTGGCCGGGGAGCTGTTTTTT CASSWADRLAGELFF
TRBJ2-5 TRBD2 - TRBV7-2 TGTGCCAGCAGCTGGGGGTCCGGGACTAGCGGACAAGAGACCCAGTACTTC CASSWGSGTSGQETQYF
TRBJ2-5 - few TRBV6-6 TGTGCCAGCAGTCCCCTAAGTATGGGGGGAGAGACCCAGTACTTC CASSPLSMGGETQYF
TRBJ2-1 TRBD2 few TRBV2 TGTGCCAGCAGTCCAGGACTAGTGGTGTTGGAGCAGTTCTTC CASSPGLVVLEQFF
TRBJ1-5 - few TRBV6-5 TGTGCCAGCAGTTACGATTCGGGGGGAAATCAGCCCCAGCATTTT CASSYDSGGNQPQHF
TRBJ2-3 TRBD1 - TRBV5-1 TGCGCCAGCAGCCCACAGGGGAGTGGGGATACGCAGTATTTT CASSPQGSGDTQYF
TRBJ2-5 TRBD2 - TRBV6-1 TGTGCCAGCAGTGAATCAAGCGGGGGGCAAGAGACCCAGTACTTC CASSESSGGQETQYF
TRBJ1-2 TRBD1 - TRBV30 TGTGCCTCCTACGGACAGGGTCTTAACTATGGCTACACCTTC CASYGQGLNYGYTF
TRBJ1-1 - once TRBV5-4 TGTGCCAGCAGCCCACCTTCTACTATAAGAGGCACTGAAGCTTTCTTT CASSPPSTIRGTEAFF
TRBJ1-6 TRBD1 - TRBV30 TGTGCCTGGAGACCCAGGACAGGGAGCTCCTATAATTCACCCCTCCACTTT CAWRPRTGSSYNSPLHF
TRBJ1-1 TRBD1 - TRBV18 TGTGCCAGCTCATCGTCCGGGACAGTGAACACTGAAGCTTTCTTT CASSSSGTVNTEAFF
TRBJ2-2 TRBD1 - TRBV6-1 TGTGCCAGCAGTGATTTGGGACAGGGCGGCACCGGGGAGCTGTTTTTT CASSDLGQGGTGELFF